This T cell receptor beta chain was identified during a study of cytomegalovirus exposure and HLA in healthy donors. Study-level information: Caucasian-associated ancestry cluster membership applied to about four fifths of nearly 400 genotyped donors. General study findings and limits: It was likely that a cluster of highly shared sequence variants was a sequencing artifact.

CDR3 size: 14 residues. The germline V and J ends were trimmed by 5 bases and 2 bases, with 7 bases remaining between them. Germline V gene sequence: CDR1 LNHDA, CDR2 SQIVND (reference sequence). The PCR ran on 60 Vbeta and 13 Jbeta primers. TCRdb's table, derived via immunoSEQ multiplex PCR, lists solely in-frame clones and lacks some. The data show 110,000 or so clones, 74% seen once. To note about this clone: Antigen specificity is unknown.

Specimen: PBMCs. V gene TRBV19 combines with J gene TRBJ2-6, with a tentative D call TRBD1 (5 bases). The source is a middle-aged woman in good health and CMV-seropositive. The CDR3 is CASSEQAGANVLTF. The CDR3 bases are TGTGCCAGTAGTGAACAGGCTGGGGCCAACGTCCTGACTTTC.